The 7 T cell receptor beta chains given below trace back to one sample, sequenced in a study of cytomegalovirus exposure and HLA in healthy donors. Vbeta (60) and Jbeta (13) primers were used in the PCR. Measured with immunoSEQ multiplex PCR; TCRdb has only the in-frame clones, and not every one. The profile shows some 87,000 clones, around 85% of them singletons. The source material was PBMCs. These receptors were collected from a man aged 30-40 years in good health and CMV-seronegative.

J is TRBJ2-5 and V is TRBV4-3; D might be TRBD1 (7 bases). The DNA matches TRBJ2-7 better at its end, which makes the J call doubtful. The CDR3 runs 15 residues. From germline, CDR1 is LGHNA and CDR2 YSLEER. The CDR3 sequence: CASSQERDSYYEQYF. CDR3 DNA sequence: TGCGCCAGCAGCCAAGAGCGGGACAGCTACTACGAGCAGTACTTC.

This chain connects TRBV7-8 to TRBJ1-1; 9 bases agree with TRBD1. V dropped 6 bases and J dropped 7; count of bases not matched to a gene: 12. The CDR3 length is 15 residues. CDR1 is SGHVS, CDR2 FQNEAQ, per germline. CDR3 in amino acids: CASRGTGIIENEAFF. CDR3 in DNA: TGTGCCAGCAGGGGGACAGGGATCATAGAAAATGAAGCTTTCTTT. Supplemented by reference TRBV7-8 and TRBJ1-1, the full variable domain reads GAGVSQSPRYKVAKRGQDVALRCDPISGHVSLFWYQQALGQGPEFLTYFQNEAQLDKSGLPSDRFFAERPEGSVSTLKIQRTQQEDSAVYLCASRGTGIIENEAFFGQGTRLTVV.

The chain uses TRBV20-1 and TRBJ1-1, with D unclear. V lost 6 bases to trimming and J lost 11 bases, with 7 bases between them. From germline, CDR1 is DFQATT and CDR2 SNEGSKA (reference sequence). The CDR3 is made up of 8 amino acids. CDR3 nucleotide sequence: TGCAGTGCCCCCGGGGCTTTCTTT. Translation gives CSAPGAFF.

The CDR3 here is CASFRVGGRTLDEQYF. CDR3 sequence (DNA): TGTGCCAGCTTTAGGGTTGGGGGCAGGACCCTTGACGAGCAGTACTTC. The gene calls are TRBV2 and TRBJ2-7, with a tentative D call TRBD1 (6 bases). CDR1 and CDR2 from the germline V gene are SNHLY and FYNNEI. The CDR3 sequence is 16 residues long. Trimming shortened V by 8 bases and J by 5 bases, and 25 bases separated the two germline ends. Full variable domain (remainder filled in from reference TRBV2 and TRBJ2-7): EPEVTQTPSHQVTQMGQEVILRCVPISNHLYFYWYRQILGQKVEFLVSFYNNEISEKSEIFDDQFSVERPDGSNFTLKIRSTKLEDSAMYFCASFRVGGRTLDEQYFGPGTRLTVT.

V usage is TRBV6-6 and J usage is TRBJ1-1; unclear D gene. The V end lost 2 bases, the J end lost 6 bases, and 16 bases lay between the germline ends. Germline V lookup: CDR1 MNHNY, CDR2 SVGAGI (reference sequence). The CDR3 has 15 amino acids. This CDR3 is CASSYGQRMEAEAFF. Here the CDR3 DNA reads TGTGCCAGCAGTTACGGCCAGAGGATGGAAGCTGAAGCTTTCTTT.

This chain uses TRBV7-9 with TRBJ1-2; D unclear. This CDR3 contains 14 residues. Trimming left V 7 bases short and J 4 bases short, with 16 bases between. Germline-derived CDR1 and CDR2 are SEHNR and FQNEAQ (reference sequence). CDR3 sequence reads: CASTTSTGIYGYTF. The CDR3 DNA follows: TGTGCCAGCACCACCAGCACGGGGATCTATGGCTACACCTTC.

The J gene is TRBJ2-7, the V gene TRBV6-5; D not resolved. The germline V gene has CDR1 MNHEY and CDR2 SVGAGI. The CDR3 is 13 residues long. The V end was cut by 0 bases, the J end by 3 bases, with 6 bases between. CDR3 amino acids: CASSYSASYEQYF. DNA for the CDR3: TGTGCCAGCAGTTACTCGGCCAGCTACGAGCAGTACTTC.